This T cell receptor (beta chain) was obtained from a study of Graves' ophthalmopathy and Graves' hyperthyroidism. RNA transcripts were the template, and TCR beta CDR3 regions were amplified from them. Scientists carried out first-round RT-PCR using HTBI primers and then a second-round multiplex PCR. TCRdb fed the multiplex PCR reads into MiXCR, producing one record per CDR3 protein. The sample shows around 400,000 distinct CDR3 sequences, 15% to 20% of them seen only once. Trimming cost V 1 base and J 6 bases, with 10 bases left between them. The length of the CDR3 is 14 residues. From germline, CDR1 is SEHNR and CDR2 FQNEAQ (reference sequence).

The sequence derives from a woman between 18 and 30 years old with Graves' ophthalmopathy. Material: peripheral blood. J is TRBJ1-5 and V is TRBV7-9; D is uncertain. The CDR3 loop is CASSLGRLPQPQHF. The CDR3 nucleotides read TGTGCCAGCAGCTTAGGAAGGCTTCCTCAGCCCCAGCATTTT.